This T cell receptor (beta chain) was captured in a study of Ad26.COV2.S vaccination and SARS-CoV-2 variants. Study observations and caveats: Placebo recipients and vaccine recipients were similar in non-spike TCR breadth. Substantial breadth was reportedly displayed by spike-specific CD8+ and CD4+ T cell responses after vaccination. Analytic work on TCR breadth and depth might have understated the full extent of total T cell responses.

In the case of this clone: Its antigen is not known.

Germline CDR1 reads SGHTA; CDR2 reads FQGTGA. The germline V and J ends were trimmed by 1 base and 5 bases, with 17 bases remaining between them. CDR3 length: 17 amino acids. The repertoire was sequenced with immunoSEQ multiplex PCR; TCRdb's copy has only in-frame clones and lacks some. The table has about 350,000 clones, roughly nine tenths seen once. The genes are TRBV7-3 and TRBJ2-2, with a weak D call TRBD2 (6 bases). The sequence derives from a human donor who had recovered from COVID-19. Source: peripheral blood, taken after recovery from COVID-19. DNA for the CDR3: TGTGCCAGCAGCTTAATGGAGGTCGGGGGTTCGACCGGGGAGCTGTTTTTT. Its protein is CASSLMEVGGSTGELFF.